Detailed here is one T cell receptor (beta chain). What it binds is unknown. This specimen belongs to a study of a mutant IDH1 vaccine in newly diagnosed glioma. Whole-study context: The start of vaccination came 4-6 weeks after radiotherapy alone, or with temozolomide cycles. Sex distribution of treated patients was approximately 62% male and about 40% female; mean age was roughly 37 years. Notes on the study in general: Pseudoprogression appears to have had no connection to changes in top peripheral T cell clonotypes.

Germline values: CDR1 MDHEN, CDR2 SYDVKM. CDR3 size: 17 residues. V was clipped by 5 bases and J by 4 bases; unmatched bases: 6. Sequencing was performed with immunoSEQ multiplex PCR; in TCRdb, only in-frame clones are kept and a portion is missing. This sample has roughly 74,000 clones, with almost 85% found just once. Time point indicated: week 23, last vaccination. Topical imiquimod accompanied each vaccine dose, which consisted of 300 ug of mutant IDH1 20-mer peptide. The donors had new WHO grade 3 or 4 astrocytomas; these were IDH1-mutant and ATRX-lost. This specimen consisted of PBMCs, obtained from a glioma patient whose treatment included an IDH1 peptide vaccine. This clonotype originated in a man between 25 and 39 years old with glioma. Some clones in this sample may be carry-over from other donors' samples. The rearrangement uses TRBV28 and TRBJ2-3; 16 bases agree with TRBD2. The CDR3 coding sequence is TGTGCCAGCAGTCCTCTGGGACTAGCGGGAGGGGCAGATACGCAGTATTTT. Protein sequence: CASSPLGLAGGADTQYF.